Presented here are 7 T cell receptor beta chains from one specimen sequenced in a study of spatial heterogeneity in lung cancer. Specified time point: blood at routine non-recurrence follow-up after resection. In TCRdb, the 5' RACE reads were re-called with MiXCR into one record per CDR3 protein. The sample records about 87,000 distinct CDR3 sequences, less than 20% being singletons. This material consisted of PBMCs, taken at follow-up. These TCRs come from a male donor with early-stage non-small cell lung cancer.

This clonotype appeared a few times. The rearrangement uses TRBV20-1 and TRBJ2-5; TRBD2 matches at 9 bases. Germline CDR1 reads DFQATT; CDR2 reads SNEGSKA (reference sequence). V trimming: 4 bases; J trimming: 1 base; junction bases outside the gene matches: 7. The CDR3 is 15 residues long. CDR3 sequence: CSATRPTSGQETQYF. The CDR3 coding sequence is TGCAGTGCTACCCGCCCGACTAGCGGCCAAGAGACCCAGTACTTC.

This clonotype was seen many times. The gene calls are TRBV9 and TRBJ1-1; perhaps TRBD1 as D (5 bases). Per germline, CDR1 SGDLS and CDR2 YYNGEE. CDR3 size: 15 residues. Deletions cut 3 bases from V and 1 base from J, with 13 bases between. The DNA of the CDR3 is TGTGCCAGCAGCGCGAATGACAGACAGAACACTGAAGCTTTCTTT. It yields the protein CASSANDRQNTEAFF.

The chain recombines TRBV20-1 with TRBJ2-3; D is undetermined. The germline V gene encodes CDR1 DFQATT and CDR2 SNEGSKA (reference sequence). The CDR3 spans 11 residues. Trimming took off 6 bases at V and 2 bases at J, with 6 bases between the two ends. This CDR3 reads CSADHTDTQYF. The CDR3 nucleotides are TGCAGTGCGGACCACACAGATACGCAGTATTTT.

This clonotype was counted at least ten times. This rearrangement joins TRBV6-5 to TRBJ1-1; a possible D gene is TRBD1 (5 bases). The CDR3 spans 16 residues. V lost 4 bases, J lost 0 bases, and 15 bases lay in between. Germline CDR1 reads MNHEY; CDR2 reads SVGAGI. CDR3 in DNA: TGTGCCAGCAGTTTGAACGGCGGGGCTGTGAACACTGAAGCTTTCTTT. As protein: CASSLNGGAVNTEAFF.

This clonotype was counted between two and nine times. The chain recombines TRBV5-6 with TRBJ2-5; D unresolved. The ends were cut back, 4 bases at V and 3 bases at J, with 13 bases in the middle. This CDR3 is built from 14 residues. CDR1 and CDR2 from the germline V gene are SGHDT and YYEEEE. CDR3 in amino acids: CASSAWTHEETQYF. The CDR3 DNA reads TGTGCCAGCAGCGCCTGGACGCACGAAGAGACCCAGTACTTC.

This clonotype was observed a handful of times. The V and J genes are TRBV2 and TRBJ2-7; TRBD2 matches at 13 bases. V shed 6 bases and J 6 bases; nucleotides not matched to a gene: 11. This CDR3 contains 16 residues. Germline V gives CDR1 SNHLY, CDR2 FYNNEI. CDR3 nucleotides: TGTGCCAGCAGCCGGACTAGCGGGAGAAGATCGGGCGAGCAGTACTTC. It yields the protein CASSRTSGRRSGEQYF.

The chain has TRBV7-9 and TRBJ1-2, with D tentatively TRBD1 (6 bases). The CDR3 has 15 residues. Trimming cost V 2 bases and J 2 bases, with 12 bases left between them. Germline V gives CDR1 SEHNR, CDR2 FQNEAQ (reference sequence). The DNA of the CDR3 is TGTGCCAGCAGCTTAAATGAGGACAGAAACTATGGCTACACCTTC. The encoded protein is CASSLNEDRNYGYTF. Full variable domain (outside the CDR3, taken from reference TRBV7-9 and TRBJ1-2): DTGVSQNPRHKITKRGQNVTFRCDPISEHNRLYWYRQTLGQGPEFLTYFQNEAQLEKSRLLSDRFSAERPKGSFSTLEIQRTEQGDSAMYLCASSLNEDRNYGYTFGSGTRLTVV.